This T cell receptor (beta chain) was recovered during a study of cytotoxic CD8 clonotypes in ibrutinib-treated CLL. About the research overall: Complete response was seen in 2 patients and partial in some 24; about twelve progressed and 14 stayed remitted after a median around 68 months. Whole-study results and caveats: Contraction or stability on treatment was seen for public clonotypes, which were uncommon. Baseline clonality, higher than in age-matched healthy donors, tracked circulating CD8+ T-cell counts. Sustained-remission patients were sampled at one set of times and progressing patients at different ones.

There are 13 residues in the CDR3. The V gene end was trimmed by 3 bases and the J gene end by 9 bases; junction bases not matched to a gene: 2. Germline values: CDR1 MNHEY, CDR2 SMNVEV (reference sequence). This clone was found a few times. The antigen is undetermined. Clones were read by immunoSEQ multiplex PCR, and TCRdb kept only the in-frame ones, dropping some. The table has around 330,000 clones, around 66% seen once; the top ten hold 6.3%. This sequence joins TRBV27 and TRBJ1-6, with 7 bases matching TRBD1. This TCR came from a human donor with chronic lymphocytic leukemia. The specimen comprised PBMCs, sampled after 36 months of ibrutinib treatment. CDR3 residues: CASSFDRVSPLHF. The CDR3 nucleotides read TGTGCCAGCAGTTTCGACAGGGTTTCACCCCTCCACTTT.